This T cell receptor (beta chain) originates from a study of T-cell reconstitution after alpha-beta-depleted transplantation in children. Overall study results and limits: Diversity and T-cell counts at one year after transplant derived mostly from new T cells. About two months after transplant, alpha-beta T cells reportedly came from several hundred expanded graft clones. Some patients' high day-60 TCRbeta diversity was attributed to recipient cells surviving conditioning.

On this clonotype: The antigen is not known.

Researchers prepared the TCRbeta library using unique molecular identifiers, the study reports. TCRdb ran MiXCR on the PCR reads and lists one entry per CDR3 protein. The sample lists some 290,000 distinct CDR3 sequences; roughly 21% were seen once. From germline, CDR1 is SGHDT and CDR2 YYEEEE. The CDR3 loop spans 15 amino acids. Trimming removed 5 bases at V and 0 bases at J, with 14 bases between. Specimen: PBMCs, mostly from graft donor cells, collected 180 days after TCRalphabeta/CD19-depleted stem cell transplant. The V call is TRBV5-6, the J call TRBJ1-1; D unresolved. The sequence came from a male patient aged 5 to 17 who had a stem cell transplant for acute lymphoblastic leukemia, so the T cells may come from the graft donor. CDR3 bases: TGTGCCAGCAGGTTTAACAGAAACCTGAACACTGAAGCTTTCTTT. Its translation is CASRFNRNLNTEAFF.